This entry is about one TCR beta chain. Its antigen is still unknown. This entry is derived from a study of cytomegalovirus exposure and HLA in healthy donors. Libraries were prepared by immunoSEQ multiplex PCR; TCRdb keeps only in-frame clonotypes and omits some of them. The sample lists about 98,000 clones; about 90% were seen once. Whole-study findings and limits: Among TCR beta chains, those listed as cytomegalovirus-associated numbered about 160. There were some public TCRs occurring in many donors, but most TCR sequences were rare.

This CDR3 is 16 amino acids long. V dropped 1 base and J dropped 1; count of bases not matched to a gene: 5. CDR1 is MNHEY, CDR2 SVGAGI, per germline. The V call is TRBV6-5, the J call TRBJ2-3; 7 bases match TRBD1. The source is a man in his late teens or twenties in good health and CMV-seropositive. The material sequenced was PBMCs. CDR3 in DNA: TGTGCCAGCAGTTACTTCTCCGGGACAGGCACAGATACGCAGTATTTT. Residues: CASSYFSGTGTDTQYF.